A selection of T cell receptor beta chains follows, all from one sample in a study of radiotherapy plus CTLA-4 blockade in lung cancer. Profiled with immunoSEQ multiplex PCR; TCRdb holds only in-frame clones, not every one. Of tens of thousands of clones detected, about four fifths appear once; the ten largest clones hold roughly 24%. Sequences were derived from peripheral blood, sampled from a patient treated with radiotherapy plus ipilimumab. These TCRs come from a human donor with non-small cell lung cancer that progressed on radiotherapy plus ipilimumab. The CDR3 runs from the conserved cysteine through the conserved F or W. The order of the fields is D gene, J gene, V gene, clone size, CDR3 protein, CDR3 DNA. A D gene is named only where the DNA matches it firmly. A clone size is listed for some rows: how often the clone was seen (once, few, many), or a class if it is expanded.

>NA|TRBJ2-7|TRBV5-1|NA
CASSFGLFREQYF
TGCGCCAGCAGCTTCGGACTGTTCCGCGAGCAGTACTTC
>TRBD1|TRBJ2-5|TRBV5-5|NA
CASSGQVPETQYF
TGTGCCAGCAGCGGACAGGTCCCAGAGACCCAGTACTTC
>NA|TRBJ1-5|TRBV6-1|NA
CASSVVGGQPQHF
TGTGCCAGCAGTGTTGTCGGAGGTCAGCCCCAGCATTTT
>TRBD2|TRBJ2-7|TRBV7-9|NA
CASSGSSGLAVTYEQYF
TGTGCCAGCAGCGGATCCTCGGGACTAGCGGTGACCTACGAGCAGTACTTC
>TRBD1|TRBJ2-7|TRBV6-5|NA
CASRLPGQGSDEQYF
TGTGCCAGCAGATTACCGGGACAGGGTTCCGACGAGCAGTACTTC
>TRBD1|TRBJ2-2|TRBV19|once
CASSIVGGGTGELFF
TGTGCCAGTAGTATAGTAGGGGGCGGCACCGGGGAGCTGTTTTTT
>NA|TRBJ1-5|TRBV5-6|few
CASSLGGSNQPQHF
TGTGCCAGCAGCTTGGGGGGTAGCAATCAGCCCCAGCATTTT
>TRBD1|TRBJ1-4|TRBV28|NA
CASSLGQGRATNEKLFF
TGTGCCAGCAGTTTGGGACAGGGGAGGGCAACTAATGAAAAACTGTTTTTT
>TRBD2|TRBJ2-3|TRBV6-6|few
CASSYSTTSGQYF
TGTGCCAGCAGTTACTCAACGACTAGCGGGCAGTATTTT
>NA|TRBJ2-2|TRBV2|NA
CASSAESTNTGELFF
TGTGCCAGCAGCGCCGAGAGTACGAACACCGGGGAGCTGTTTTTT
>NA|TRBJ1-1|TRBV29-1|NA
CSVEHVRGLKNTEAFF
TGCAGCGTTGAACATGTCAGGGGTCTTAAGAACACTGAAGCTTTCTTT
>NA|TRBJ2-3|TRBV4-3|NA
CASSQVEGRTQYF
TGCGCCAGCAGCCAAGTGGAGGGAAGAACGCAGTATTTT
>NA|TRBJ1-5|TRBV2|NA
CASAMQGQGQPQHF
TGTGCCAGCGCTATGCAGGGGCAGGGTCAGCCCCAGCATTTT
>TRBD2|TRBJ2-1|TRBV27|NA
CASSLIGTSGMNEQFF
TGTGCCAGCAGTTTAATCGGGACTAGCGGGATGAATGAGCAGTTCTTC